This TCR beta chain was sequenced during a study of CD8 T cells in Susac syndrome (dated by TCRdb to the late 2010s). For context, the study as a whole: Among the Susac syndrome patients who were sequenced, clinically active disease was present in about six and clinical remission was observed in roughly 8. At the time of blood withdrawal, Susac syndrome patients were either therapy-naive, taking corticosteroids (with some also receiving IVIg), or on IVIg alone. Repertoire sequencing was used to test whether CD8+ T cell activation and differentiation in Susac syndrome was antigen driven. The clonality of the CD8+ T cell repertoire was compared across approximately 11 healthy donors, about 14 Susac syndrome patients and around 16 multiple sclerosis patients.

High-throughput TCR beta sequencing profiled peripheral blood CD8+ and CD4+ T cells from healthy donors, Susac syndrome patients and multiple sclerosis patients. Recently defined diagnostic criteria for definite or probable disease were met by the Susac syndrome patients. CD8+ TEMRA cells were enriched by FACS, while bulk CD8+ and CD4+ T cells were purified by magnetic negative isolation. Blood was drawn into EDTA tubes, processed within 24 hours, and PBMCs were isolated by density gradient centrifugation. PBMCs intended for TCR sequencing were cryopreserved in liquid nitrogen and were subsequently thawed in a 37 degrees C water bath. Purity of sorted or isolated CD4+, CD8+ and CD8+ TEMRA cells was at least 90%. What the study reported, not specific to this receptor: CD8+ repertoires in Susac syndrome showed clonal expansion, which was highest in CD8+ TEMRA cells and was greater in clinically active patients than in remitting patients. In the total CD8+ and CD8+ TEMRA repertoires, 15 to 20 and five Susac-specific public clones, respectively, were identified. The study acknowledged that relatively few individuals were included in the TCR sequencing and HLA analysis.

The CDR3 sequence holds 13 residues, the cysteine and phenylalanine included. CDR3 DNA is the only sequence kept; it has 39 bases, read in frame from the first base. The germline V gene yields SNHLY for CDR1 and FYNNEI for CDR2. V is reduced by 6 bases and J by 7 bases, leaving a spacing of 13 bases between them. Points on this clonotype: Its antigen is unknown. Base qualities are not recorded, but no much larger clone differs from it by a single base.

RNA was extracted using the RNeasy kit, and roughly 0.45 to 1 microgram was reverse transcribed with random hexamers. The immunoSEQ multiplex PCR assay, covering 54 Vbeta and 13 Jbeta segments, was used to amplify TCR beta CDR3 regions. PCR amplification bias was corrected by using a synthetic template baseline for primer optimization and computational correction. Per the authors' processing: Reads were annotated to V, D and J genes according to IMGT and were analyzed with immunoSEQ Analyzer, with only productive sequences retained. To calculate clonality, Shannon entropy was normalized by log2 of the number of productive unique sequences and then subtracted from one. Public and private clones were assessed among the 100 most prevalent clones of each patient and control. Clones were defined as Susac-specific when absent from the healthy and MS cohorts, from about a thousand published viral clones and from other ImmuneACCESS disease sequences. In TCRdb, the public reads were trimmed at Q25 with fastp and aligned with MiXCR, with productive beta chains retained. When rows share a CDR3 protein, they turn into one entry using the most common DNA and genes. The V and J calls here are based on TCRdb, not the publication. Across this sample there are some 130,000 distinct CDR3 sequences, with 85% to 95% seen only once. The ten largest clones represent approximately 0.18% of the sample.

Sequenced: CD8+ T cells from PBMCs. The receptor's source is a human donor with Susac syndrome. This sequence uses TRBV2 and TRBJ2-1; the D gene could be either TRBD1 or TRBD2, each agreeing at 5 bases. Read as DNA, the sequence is TGTGCCAGCAGGACCGGGACCCCGAATGAGCAGTTCTTC. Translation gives CASRTGTPNEQFF.